The 19 T cell receptor beta chains in this list originate from one sample, sequenced in a study of CD8 T cells in ankylosing spondylitis. Study-level results: In ankylosing spondylitis blood, a motif of roughly eight highly homologous TCR beta variants appeared characteristic.

TCRdb re-called the 5' RACE reads through MiXCR, storing one row per CDR3 protein. Among 250,000 to 350,000 distinct CDR3 sequences listed, approximately 8% were seen once. Their antigen targets remain unknown. Sample: blood, either unsorted or a sorted T cell fraction (not recorded which). All receptors come from a male donor with ankylosing spondylitis.

This clonotype was picked up many times. The CDR3 here is CASSSGLAYDEQYF. CDR3 nucleotide sequence: TGTGCCAGCAGTTCCGGACTAGCGTACGACGAGCAGTACTTC. The chain is built from TRBV12-3 or TRBV12-4 and TRBJ2-7, with 9 bases that match TRBD2. V shed 4 bases and J 5 bases; nucleotides not matched to a gene: 6. This CDR3 comprises 14 residues.

In this sample, this clonotype turned up many times. The chain carries TRBV7-6 and TRBJ1-5; D unresolved. The CDR3 totals 14 residues. Trimming pared 1 base from V and 7 bases from J, leaving 11 bases between. Germline V CDR1 and CDR2: SGHVS, FNYEAQ. The CDR3 DNA is TGTGCCAGCAGCTTAGAATTGGGCCGGCAGCCCCAGCATTTT. It encodes CASSLELGRQPQHF.

This clonotype has a handful of counts. The chain is built from TRBV18 and TRBJ2-1; D may be TRBD2 (6 bases). This CDR3 has 16 residues. V lost 3 bases to trimming and J lost 0 bases, with 12 bases between them. Per the germline V gene, CDR1 is KGHSH and CDR2 is LQKENI. The CDR3 region is CASSPRDLSSYNEQFF. The CDR3 nucleotides are TGTGCCAGCTCACCTAGGGACTTAAGCTCCTACAATGAGCAGTTCTTC. Filled out from reference TRBV18 and TRBJ2-1, the complete variable domain reads NAGVMQNPRHLVRRRGQEARLRCSPMKGHSHVYWYRQLPEEGLKFMVYLQKENIIDESGMPKERFSAEFPKEGPSILRIQQVVRGDSAAYFCASSPRDLSSYNEQFFGPGTRLTVL.

The chain is built from TRBV4-2 and TRBJ2-1, with 11 bases aligning to TRBD2. The length of the CDR3 is 15 residues. V lost 1 base and J lost 5; bases outside the gene matches: 1. Germline CDR1 is LGHNA and CDR2 is YNFKEQ. The CDR3 sequence is CASSQASGRHNEQFF. CDR3 DNA sequence: TGTGCCAGCAGCCAAGCTAGCGGGAGGCACAATGAGCAGTTCTTC.

This clonotype was seen many times. The gene calls are TRBV4-3 and TRBJ2-1, with 11 bases aligning to TRBD2. Trimming removed 1 base from V and 5 bases from J; junction bases left unmatched: 4. The CDR3 has 16 amino acids. CDR1 is LGHNA and CDR2 is YSLEER in the germline V gene. The CDR3 sequence: CASSQVAGGANNEQFF. For the CDR3, the DNA is TGCGCCAGCAGCCAAGTAGCGGGAGGGGCGAACAATGAGCAGTTCTTC.

This clonotype appeared many times. CDR3 loop: CSVVGDFVGNEQFF. The CDR3 DNA reads as TGCAGCGTTGTGGGCGACTTTGTAGGCAATGAGCAGTTCTTC. This chain uses TRBV29-1 with TRBJ2-1; D is unresolved. This CDR3 comprises 14 residues. Between the trimmed V and J ends, which lost 4 bases and 6 bases, there was a span of 16 bases. Germline CDR1 and CDR2: SQVTM and ANQGSEA.

This clonotype was detected a few times. V and J are TRBV7-7 and TRBJ2-1; D not resolved. Germline lookup yields CDR1 SSHAT and CDR2 FNYEAQ (reference sequence). CDR3 length: 13 amino acids. The V gene lost 0 bases and the J gene lost 10 bases, with 10 bases spanning the gap. CDR3 bases: TGTGCCAGCAGCTTAGCTAGGGTAGGAGAGCAGTTCTTC. The encoded protein is CASSLARVGEQFF. The variable domain in full, completed from reference TRBV7-7 and TRBJ2-1, reads GAGVSQSPRYKVTKRGQDVTLRCDPISSHATLYWYQQALGQGPEFLTYFNYEAQPDKSGLPSDRFSAERPEGSISTLTIQRTEQRDSAMYRCASSLARVGEQFFGPGTRLTVL.

This clonotype was counted between two and nine times. V and J are TRBV7-7 and TRBJ2-1; 7 positions match TRBD2. V gave up 5 bases and J gave up 6 bases; unmatched junction bases: 4. The CDR3 is 13 amino acids. Germline-derived CDR1 and CDR2 are SSHAT and FNYEAQ (reference sequence). CDR3 bases: TGTGCCAGCAGCACCAGCGGGATCAATGAGCAGTTCTTC. Translated, it gives CASSTSGINEQFF.

This clonotype was seen a few times. The junction departs from the called germline gene at one end, perhaps through a read error. The J gene is TRBJ2-7, the V gene TRBV5-1; D might be TRBD1 (5 bases). This CDR3 is 15 amino acids long. Per the germline V gene, CDR1 is SGHRS and CDR2 is YFSETQ. DNA of the CDR3: TGCGCCAGCAGCTTGGGAGTAAGGGGCTCCTACGAGCAATACTTC. Translated, it gives CASSLGVRGSYEQYF. The full variable domain, its missing parts supplied by reference TRBV5-1 and TRBJ2-7, is KAGVTQTPRYLIKTRGQQVTLSCSPISGHRSVSWYQQTPGQGLQFLFEYFSETQRNKGNFPGRFSGRQFSNSRSEMNVSTLELGDSALYLCASSLGVRGSYEQYFGPGTRLTVT.

This chain links TRBV11-2 with TRBJ2-2; D is unclear. CDR3 length: 15 residues. CDR1 is SGHAT, CDR2 FQNNGV, per germline. V was trimmed by 5 bases and J by 1 base, leaving 11 bases between them. The DNA for the CDR3 is TGTGCCAGCAGCCCATGGGCAGTGAACACCGGGGAGCTGTTTTTT. It translates to CASSPWAVNTGELFF.

This sequence joins TRBV12-3 or TRBV12-4 and TRBJ1-1; D possibly corresponds to TRBD1 (6 bases). V lost 3 bases and J 3 bases, leaving 20 bases between the germline ends. The CDR3 loop spans 17 amino acids. The CDR3 sequence is CASSFPRKRPGDTEAFF. The DNA of the CDR3 is TGTGCCAGCAGTTTCCCTCGTAAGCGTCCAGGGGACACTGAAGCTTTCTTT.

The CDR3 region is CSVESGPSSYNEQFF. The CDR3 nucleotides read TGCAGCGTAGAGAGCGGGCCGAGCTCCTACAATGAGCAGTTCTTC. J is TRBJ2-1 and V is TRBV29-1; D perhaps matches TRBD2 (6 bases). Germline values: CDR1 SQVTM, CDR2 ANQGSEA. The CDR3 is 15 residues long. V gave up 6 bases and J gave up 0 bases, with 15 bases separating them.

The chain is built from TRBV4-2 and TRBJ2-6, with 11 nucleotides matching TRBD2. In germline, CDR1 is LGHNA, CDR2 YNFKEQ. J gave up 2 bases and V 0 bases, and 6 bases lay outside the gene matches. The CDR3 length is 19 residues. CDR3 nucleotide sequence: TGTGCCAGCAGCCAAGATTCTCTAGCGGGAGGTGCTGGGGCCAACGTCCTGACTTTC. Translated: CASSQDSLAGGAGANVLTF.

This rearrangement joins TRBV30 to TRBJ2-1, with TRBD2 identical over 7 bases. Germline CDR1 reads GTSNPN; CDR2 reads SVGIG (reference sequence). The V and J ends lost 4 bases and 8 bases, in that order; junction bases with no gene match: 17. There are 16 residues in the CDR3. In DNA, the CDR3 is TGTGCCTGGAATCCCGGGTGGGCGGGAGATTTCGATGAGCAGTTCTTC. Translated, it gives CAWNPGWAGDFDEQFF. The variable domain in full, with the rest retrieved from reference TRBV30 and TRBJ2-1, is SQTIHQWPATLVQPVGSPLSLECTVEGTSNPNLYWYRQAAGRGLQLLFYSVGIGQISSEVPQNLSASRPQDRQFILSSKKLLLSDSGFYLCAWNPGWAGDFDEQFFGPGTRLTVL.

The chain links TRBV18 to TRBJ2-1, with D possibly matching TRBD1 (6 bases). CDR3 length: 14 residues. Germline V gene data show CDR1 as KGHSH and CDR2 as LQKENI. V was trimmed by 3 bases and J by 4 bases, leaving 10 bases between them. CDR3 loop: CASSPLTGYNEQFF. The DNA for the CDR3 is TGTGCCAGCTCACCTCTTACAGGGTACAATGAGCAGTTCTTC.

The chain couples TRBV6-6 to TRBJ1-1; unclear D gene. In germline, CDR1 is MNHNY, CDR2 SVGAGI (reference sequence). This CDR3 is built from 13 residues. V lost 1 base and J lost 3, with 6 bases in between. The CDR3 nucleotides read TGTGCCAGCAGTTACTTGGATGACACTGAAGCTTTCTTT. It codes for CASSYLDDTEAFF.

This clonotype was seen more than once but under ten times. As DNA, the CDR3 is TGTGCCACCCGTCGGGGTTGGGATACGCAGTATTTT. Amino acid sequence: CATRRGWDTQYF. This sequence joins TRBV28 and TRBJ2-3, with D possibly matching TRBD2 (5 bases). The V and J ends lost 10 bases and 6 bases respectively, with 14 bases between them. Germline V gene sequence: CDR1 MDHEN, CDR2 SYDVKM. CDR3 length: 12 amino acids.

This clonotype was seen a few times. This rearrangement joins TRBV10-3 to TRBJ2-1, with D perhaps TRBD1 or TRBD2 (6 bases each). The germline CDR1 and CDR2 sequences are ENHRY and SYGVKD. The CDR3 contains 16 residues. The V gene lost 0 bases and the J gene lost 7 bases, with 16 bases spanning the gap. The CDR3 region has the DNA TGTGCCATCAGTGAGTCGAGGTGGGGGCGGGATAATGAGCAGTTCTTC. Translating it yields CAISESRWGRDNEQFF.

In its sample, this clonotype was seen a few times. The rearrangement uses TRBV20-1 and TRBJ2-7, with D perhaps TRBD2 (7 bases). Trimming pared 3 bases from V and 4 bases from J, leaving 22 bases between. The CDR3 contains 16 residues. Germline CDR1 and CDR2: DFQATT and SNEGSKA (reference sequence). For the CDR3, the DNA is TGCAGTGCTAGGGCCCTCCGGGGGCGGGAGTCTTACGAGCAGTACTTC. It yields the protein CSARALRGRESYEQYF.